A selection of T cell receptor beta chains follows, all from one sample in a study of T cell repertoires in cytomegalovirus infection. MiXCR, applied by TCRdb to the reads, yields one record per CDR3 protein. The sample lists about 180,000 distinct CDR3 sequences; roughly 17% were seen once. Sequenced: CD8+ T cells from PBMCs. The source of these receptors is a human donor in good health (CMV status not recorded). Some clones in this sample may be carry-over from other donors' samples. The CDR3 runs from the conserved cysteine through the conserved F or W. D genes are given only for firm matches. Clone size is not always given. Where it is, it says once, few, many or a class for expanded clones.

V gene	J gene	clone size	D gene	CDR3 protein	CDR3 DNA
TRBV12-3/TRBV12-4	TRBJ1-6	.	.	CASSLPGFTNSPLHF	TGTGCCAGCAGTTTACCAGGTTTTACGAATTCACCCCTCCACTTT
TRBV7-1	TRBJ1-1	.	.	CASSPPTGSGATEAFF	TGTGCCAGCAGCCCGCCTACAGGGAGCGGGGCCACTGAAGCTTTCTTT
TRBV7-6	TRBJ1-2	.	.	CASSSNRDPNYGYTF	TGTGCCAGCAGCTCGAACAGGGATCCTAACTATGGCTACACCTTC
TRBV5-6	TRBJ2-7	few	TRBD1	CASSSDRTGNYEQYF	TGTGCCAGCAGTTCAGACCGGACAGGGAACTACGAGCAGTACTTC
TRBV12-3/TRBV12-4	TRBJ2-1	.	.	CASSSSAAESSYNEQFF	TGTGCCAGCAGTTCATCCGCGGCAGAGAGCTCCTACAATGAGCAGTTCTTC
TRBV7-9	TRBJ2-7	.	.	CASSSIRPPYEQYF	TGTGCCAGCAGCTCGATTCGTCCTCCCTACGAGCAGTACTTC
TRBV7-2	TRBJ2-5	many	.	CASLEGPPDLQETQYF	TGTGCCAGCTTAGAGGGTCCGCCCGACCTCCAAGAGACCCAGTACTTC
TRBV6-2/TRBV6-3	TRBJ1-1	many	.	CASSRTLTANTEAFF	TGTGCCAGCAGTCGCACTTTGACTGCGAACACTGAAGCTTTCTTT
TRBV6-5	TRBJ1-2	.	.	CASTPDLRLYGYTF	TGTGCCAGCACTCCAGACCTAAGGCTCTATGGCTACACCTTC
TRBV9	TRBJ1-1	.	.	CASSVDGPNTEAFF	TGTGCCAGCAGCGTAGACGGACCGAACACTGAAGCTTTCTTT
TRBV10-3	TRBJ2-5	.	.	CAISARPQETQYF	TGTGCCATCAGTGCTCGGCCCCAAGAGACCCAGTACTTC
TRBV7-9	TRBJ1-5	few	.	CASSSHWDTDQPQHF	TGTGCCAGCAGCTCTCACTGGGACACTGATCAGCCCCAGCATTTT
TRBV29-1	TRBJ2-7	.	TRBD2	CSAGGGAYEQYF	TGCAGCGCCGGGGGGGGGGCCTACGAGCAGTACTTC
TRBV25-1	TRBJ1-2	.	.	CASSEAGFGYGYTF	TGTGCCAGCAGTGAAGCCGGGTTTGGGTATGGCTACACCTTC
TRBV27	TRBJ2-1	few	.	CASGPGVYNEQFF	TGTGCCAGCGGCCCGGGGGTCTACAATGAGCAGTTCTTC
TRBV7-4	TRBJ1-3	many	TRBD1	CASSFRTGRGNTIYF	TGTGCCAGCAGCTTCCGGACAGGGCGAGGAAACACCATATATTTT
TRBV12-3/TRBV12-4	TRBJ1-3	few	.	CASSTTVAIYF	TGTGCCAGCAGTACCACGGTCGCCATATATTTT